This TCR beta chain comes out of a study of T cells in localized non-small cell lung cancer. TCRdb's table, derived via immunoSEQ multiplex PCR, lists solely in-frame clones and lacks some. The sample lists 4,500 to 5,000 clones; 32% were seen once. The germline V gene has CDR1 MNHGY and CDR2 SAAAGT. V lost 6 bases, J lost 2 bases, and 12 bases lay in between. This CDR3 has 14 amino acids. J is TRBJ2-3 and V is TRBV6-8, with D unresolved. The source is a woman between 40 and 69 years old with stage II squamous cell lung carcinoma. Sequenced here: lung tumor tissue, sampled before any cancer treatment. Written as DNA, the CDR3 is TGTGCCAGCAGAGTAGGCCGCTACACAGATACGCAGTATTTT. Residues: CASRVGRYTDTQYF.